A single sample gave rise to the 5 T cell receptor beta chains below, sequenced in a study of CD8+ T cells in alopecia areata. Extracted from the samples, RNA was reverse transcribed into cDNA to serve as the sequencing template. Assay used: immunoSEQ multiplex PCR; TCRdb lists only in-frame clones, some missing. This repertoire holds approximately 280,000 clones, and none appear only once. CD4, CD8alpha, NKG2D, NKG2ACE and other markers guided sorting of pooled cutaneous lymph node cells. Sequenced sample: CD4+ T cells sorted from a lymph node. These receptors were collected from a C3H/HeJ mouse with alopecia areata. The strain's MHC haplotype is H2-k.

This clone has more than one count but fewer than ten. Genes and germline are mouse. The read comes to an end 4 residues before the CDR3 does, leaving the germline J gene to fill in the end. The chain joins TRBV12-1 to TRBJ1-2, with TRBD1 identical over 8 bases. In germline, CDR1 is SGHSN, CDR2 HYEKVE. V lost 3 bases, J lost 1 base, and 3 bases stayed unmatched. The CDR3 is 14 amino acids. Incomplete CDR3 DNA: TGTGCCAGCTCTTCAGGGGGCGGAAACTCC. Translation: CASSSGGGNS. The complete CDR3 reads CASSSGGGNSDYTF.

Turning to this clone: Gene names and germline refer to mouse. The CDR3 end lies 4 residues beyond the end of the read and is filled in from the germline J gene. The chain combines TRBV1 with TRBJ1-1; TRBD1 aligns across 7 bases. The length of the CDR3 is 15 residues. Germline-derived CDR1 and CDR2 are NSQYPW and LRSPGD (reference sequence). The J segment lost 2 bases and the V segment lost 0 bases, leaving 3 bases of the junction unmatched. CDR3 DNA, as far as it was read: TGCACCTGCAGTGCAGACACAGGGGTCAACACA. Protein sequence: CTCSADTGVNT. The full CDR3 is CTCSADTGVNTEVFF.

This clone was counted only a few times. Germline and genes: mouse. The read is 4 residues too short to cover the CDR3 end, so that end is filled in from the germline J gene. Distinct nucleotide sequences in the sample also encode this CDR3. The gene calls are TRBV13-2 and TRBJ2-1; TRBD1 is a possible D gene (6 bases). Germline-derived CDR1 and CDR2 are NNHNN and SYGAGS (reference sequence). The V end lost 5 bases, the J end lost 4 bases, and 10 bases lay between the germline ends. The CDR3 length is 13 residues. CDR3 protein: CASGPGQYAEQFF. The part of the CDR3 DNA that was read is TGTGCCAGCGGGCCGGGACAATATGCT.

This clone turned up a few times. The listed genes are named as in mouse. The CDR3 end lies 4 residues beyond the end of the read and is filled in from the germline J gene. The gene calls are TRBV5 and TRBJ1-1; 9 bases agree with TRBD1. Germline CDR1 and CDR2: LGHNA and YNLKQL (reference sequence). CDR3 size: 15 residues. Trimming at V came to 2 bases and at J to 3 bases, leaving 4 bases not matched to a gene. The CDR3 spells CASSQNRGRDTEVFF. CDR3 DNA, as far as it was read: TGTGCCAGCAGCCAAAACAGGGGGCGCGACACA.

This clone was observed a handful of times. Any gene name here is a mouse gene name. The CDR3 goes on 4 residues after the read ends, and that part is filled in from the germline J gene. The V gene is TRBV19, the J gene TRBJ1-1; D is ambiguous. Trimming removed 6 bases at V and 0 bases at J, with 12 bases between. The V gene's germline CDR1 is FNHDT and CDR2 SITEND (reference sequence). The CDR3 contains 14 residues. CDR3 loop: CASTSDTKNTEVFF. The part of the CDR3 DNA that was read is TGTGCCAGCACTTCCGACACTAAGAACACA. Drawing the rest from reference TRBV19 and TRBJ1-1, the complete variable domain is GGIITQTPKFLIGQEGQKLTLKCQQNFNHDTMYWYRQDSGKGLRLIYYSITENDLQKGDLSEGYDASREKKSSFSLTVTSAQKNEMAVFLCASTSDTKNTEVFFGKGTRLTVV.